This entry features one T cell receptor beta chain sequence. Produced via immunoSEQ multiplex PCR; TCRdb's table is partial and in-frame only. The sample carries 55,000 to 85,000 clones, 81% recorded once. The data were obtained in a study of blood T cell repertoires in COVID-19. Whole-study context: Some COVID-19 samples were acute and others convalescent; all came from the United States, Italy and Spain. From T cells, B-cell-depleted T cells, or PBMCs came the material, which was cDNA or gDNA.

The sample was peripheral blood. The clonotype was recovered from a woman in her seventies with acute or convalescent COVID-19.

The CDR3 protein is CASSQGDYRIEQYF. For the CDR3, the DNA is TGCGCCAGCAGCCAGGGAGACTATAGGATCGAGCAGTACTTC. The chain uses TRBV4-1 and TRBJ2-7; the D gene is possibly TRBD2 (5 bases). Trimming left V 3 bases short and J 6 bases short, with 15 bases between. Per the germline V gene, CDR1 is MGHRA and CDR2 is YSYEKL. This CDR3 region has 14 residues.